This TCR beta chain was captured in a study of CD8 T cells in ankylosing spondylitis. Study results and limitations: Matched ankylosing spondylitis synovial fluid reportedly contained a significantly enriched population of disease-linked clones. One TCR beta motif, made up of roughly 8 highly homologous variants, appeared characteristic of ankylosing spondylitis blood.

Molecular-barcoded quantitative 5'-RACE produced these TCR beta libraries. TCRdb reanalysed the 5' RACE reads using MiXCR and keeps one entry per CDR3 protein. The sample has about 42,000 distinct CDR3 sequences; approximately 3.6% are singletons. V was shortened by 2 bases and J by 4 bases, with 4 bases between the two germline ends. There are 12 residues in the CDR3. Germline V CDR1 and CDR2: SGDLS, YYNGEE. This clonotype was counted at least ten times. Its antigen is not identified. Sequencing used blood, either unsorted or a sorted T cell fraction (not recorded which). This TCR derives from a female donor with ankylosing spondylitis or in good health (not recorded which). The V call is TRBV9, the J call TRBJ2-1; no firm D call. The CDR3 DNA is TGTGCCAGCAGCGTGGTGTACAATGAGCAGTTCTTC. It is translated as CASSVVYNEQFF. The whole variable domain, filled in from reference TRBV9 and TRBJ2-1, reads DSGVTQTPKHLITATGQRVTLRCSPRSGDLSVYWYQQSLDQGLQFLIQYYNGEERAKGNILERFSAQQFPDLHSELNLSSLELGDSALYFCASSVVYNEQFFGPGTRLTVL.